Below, 22 T cell receptor beta chains from the same sample are listed, as sequenced in a study of T cell changes during pregnancy in multiple sclerosis. Here immunoSEQ multiplex PCR was the method, and the copy in TCRdb shows in-frame clones only, minus some. Of 80,000 or so clones listed, approximately 95% are singletons. The specimen comprised peripheral blood, sampled in the second trimester of pregnancy. Receptors originate from a female donor in good health, enrolled as a control in a pregnancy study.

The rearrangement uses TRBV19 and TRBJ2-2; 8 bases fit TRBD2. The germline CDR1 and CDR2 sequences are LNHDA and SQIVND (reference sequence). The CDR3 is 17 amino acids. Trimming at V came to 3 bases and at J to 4 bases, leaving 10 bases not matched to a gene. CDR3 sequence reads: CASSMGRGGGSTGELFF. The CDR3 bases are TGTGCCAGTAGTATGGGTCGGGGGGGAGGTAGCACCGGGGAGCTGTTTTTT. Filled out from reference TRBV19 and TRBJ2-2, the complete variable domain reads DGGITQSPKYLFRKEGQNVTLSCEQNLNHDAMYWYRQDPGQGLRLIYYSQIVNDFQKGDIAEGYSVSREKKESFPLTVTSAQKNPTAFYLCASSMGRGGGSTGELFFGEGSRLTVL.

The chain carries TRBV7-8 and TRBJ1-1; D might be TRBD1 (6 bases). The germline V and J ends were trimmed by 2 bases and 5 bases, with 9 bases remaining between them. Germline lookup yields CDR1 SGHVS and CDR2 FQNEAQ. This CDR3 is built from 13 residues. The CDR3: CASSLWGRTEAFF. CDR3 bases: TGTGCCAGCAGCTTATGGGGGCGGACTGAAGCTTTCTTT.

The V gene is TRBV2, the J gene TRBJ2-7, with a possible D match to TRBD1 (6 bases). The CDR3 runs 12 residues. Germline V gives CDR1 SNHLY, CDR2 FYNNEI. Trimming shortened V by 7 bases and J by 3 bases, and 10 bases separated the two germline ends. The CDR3 DNA follows: TGTGCCAGCATCCTACAGGGCTACGAGCAGTACTTC. Its protein product is CASILQGYEQYF. Full variable domain (rest looked up from reference TRBV2 and TRBJ2-7): EPEVTQTPSHQVTQMGQEVILRCVPISNHLYFYWYRQILGQKVEFLVSFYNNEISEKSEIFDDQFSVERPDGSNFTLKIRSTKLEDSAMYFCASILQGYEQYFGPGTRLTVT.

The J gene is TRBJ2-7, the V gene TRBV11-3, with a tentative D call TRBD1 (6 bases). The ends were cut back, 3 bases at V and 1 base at J, with 10 bases in the middle. Germline V gives CDR1 SGHNT, CDR2 YENEEA. The CDR3 loop spans 14 amino acids. Written as DNA, the CDR3 is TGTGCCAGCAGCTTCCCAGGGACATCCTACGAGCAGTACTTC. It codes for CASSFPGTSYEQYF.

This chain connects TRBV7-9 to TRBJ2-3; 13 nucleotides agree with TRBD2. The CDR3 loop spans 19 amino acids. V shed 4 bases and J 4 bases; nucleotides not matched to a gene: 14. Looked up from germline, CDR1 is SEHNR and CDR2 is FQNEAQ (reference sequence). The CDR3, as DNA: TGTGCCAGCAGCTCCTCCAGATCTAAGACTAGCGGGAGGTCAGATACGCAGTATTTT. Amino acid sequence: CASSSSRSKTSGRSDTQYF.

The count of this clone is one. The chain couples TRBV19 to TRBJ1-2, with a tentative D call TRBD1 (5 bases). The germline CDR1 and CDR2 sequences are LNHDA and SQIVND (reference sequence). Trimming removed 6 bases from V and 0 bases from J, with 14 bases in between. The CDR3 has 15 residues. The CDR3 loop reads CASSQRGKSNYGYTF. DNA for the CDR3: TGTGCCAGTAGCCAAAGGGGCAAATCTAACTATGGCTACACCTTC.

In regard to this clone: The same CDR3 is also encoded by other DNA sequences in this sample. The CDR3 is CASSFFSGRSRGEQFF. CDR3 nucleotide sequence: TGTGCCAGCAGCTTTTTTAGCGGGAGGTCGCGGGGTGAGCAGTTCTTC. The gene calls are TRBV13 and TRBJ2-1, with 10 bases that match TRBD2. CDR3 length: 16 residues. V shed 3 bases and J 9 bases; nucleotides not matched to a gene: 11. Germline V gives CDR1 PRHDT, CDR2 FYEKMQ (reference sequence).

V is TRBV23-1 and J is TRBJ2-1; tentative D call: TRBD2 (5 bases). TRBV23-1 is an open reading frame, and its role is uncertain. With 7 bases removed from V and 7 bases from J, the gap between germline ends came to 14 bases. This CDR3 is built from 13 residues. For the CDR3, the DNA is TGCGCCAGCATCCCACCTCGAGGGAATGAGCAGTTCTTC. Translated, it gives CASIPPRGNEQFF.

The rearrangement joins TRBV27 to TRBJ2-4; D gene ambiguous. V shed 0 bases and J shed 0 bases, with 21 bases lying between them. CDR1 is MNHEY and CDR2 is SMNVEV in the germline V gene (reference sequence). There are 20 residues in the CDR3. The CDR3 sequence: CASSLSIRTNEDLAKNIQYF. DNA of the CDR3: TGTGCCAGCAGTTTATCGATAAGAACTAACGAAGACCTAGCCAAAAACATTCAGTACTTC.

This clone was recorded once. The rearrangement joins TRBV6-4 to TRBJ2-5; perhaps TRBD2 as D (7 bases). CDR1 is MRHNA, CDR2 SNTAGT, per germline. The ends were cut back, 3 bases at V and 4 bases at J, with 9 bases in the middle. The CDR3 has 13 amino acids. The CDR3 reads CASSEGGGETQYF. CDR3 bases: TGTGCCAGCAGTGAGGGAGGGGGAGAGACCCAGTACTTC.

This clone was found once. The chain links TRBV19 to TRBJ2-7; maybe TRBD1 (6 bases). In germline, CDR1 is LNHDA, CDR2 SQIVND (reference sequence). The CDR3 has 14 amino acids. V was cut by 5 bases and J by 0 bases, with 11 bases left in between. CDR3 residues: CASSEQGSSYEQYF. DNA for the CDR3: TGTGCCAGTAGTGAACAGGGAAGCTCCTACGAGCAGTACTTC.

The gene calls are TRBV6-5 and TRBJ2-1, with a weak D call TRBD2 (6 bases). The CDR3 contains 14 residues. Between the trimmed V and J ends, which lost 0 bases and 6 bases, there was a span of 9 bases. Per the germline V gene, CDR1 is MNHEY and CDR2 is SVGAGI. Here the CDR3 reads CASSYSTRGNEQFF. The CDR3 bases are TGTGCCAGCAGTTACTCGACTAGAGGCAATGAGCAGTTCTTC.

This chain joins TRBV6-5 and TRBJ2-2; D not resolved. V was clipped by 6 bases and J by 7 bases, with 12 bases between them. CDR1 is MNHEY, CDR2 SVGAGI, per germline. There are 13 residues in the CDR3. CDR3 nucleotides: TGTGCCAGCAGGAACTACATTCTCGGGGAGCTGTTTTTT. This sequence encodes CASRNYILGELFF.

The CDR3 protein is CASSLALIGSADYEQYF. The CDR3 DNA sequence: TGTGCCAGCAGCTTAGCGCTTATTGGGAGCGCTGACTACGAGCAGTACTTC. The J gene is TRBJ2-7, the V gene TRBV7-8; TRBD2 is a possible D gene (5 bases). CDR3 length: 17 amino acids. The V end was cut by 0 bases, the J end by 3 bases, with 18 bases between. Per the germline V gene, CDR1 is SGHVS and CDR2 is FQNEAQ.

The CDR3 here is CASSPRGSYNEQFF. For the CDR3, the DNA is TGTGCCAGCAGTCCCAGGGGTTCCTACAATGAGCAGTTCTTC. The chain is built from TRBV27 and TRBJ2-1; D is possibly TRBD1 (6 bases). Germline V CDR1 and CDR2: MNHEY, SMNVEV (reference sequence). The germline V and J ends were trimmed by 5 bases and 1 base, with 9 bases remaining between them. The CDR3 runs 14 residues.

The chain combines TRBV28 with TRBJ2-1; perhaps TRBD1 as D (6 bases). Germline CDR1 is MDHEN and CDR2 is SYDVKM. CDR3 length: 15 amino acids. V shed 4 bases and J shed 8 bases, with 18 bases lying between them. The CDR3 bases are TGTGCCAGCAGTTCATTCAGGGGTACAATGTATGAGCAGTTCTTC. Protein: CASSSFRGTMYEQFF.

The chain employs TRBV29-1 and TRBJ1-2, with 8 bases identical to TRBD1. Trimming at V came to 5 bases and at J to 3 bases, leaving 2 bases not matched to a gene. The length of the CDR3 is 12 residues. Germline V CDR1 and CDR2: SQVTM, ANQGSEA. The CDR3 DNA is TGCAGCGTTCGGACAGGGTACTATGGCTACACCTTC. Its protein product is CSVRTGYYGYTF. The whole variable domain, remainder taken from reference TRBV29-1 and TRBJ1-2, is SAVISQKPSRDICQRGTSLTIQCQVDSQVTMMFWYRQQPGQSLTLIATANQGSEATYESGFVIDKFPISRPNLTFSTLTVSNMSPEDSSIYLCSVRTGYYGYTFGSGTRLTVV.

V usage is TRBV5-1 and J usage is TRBJ2-2; 7 nucleotides agree with TRBD2. The CDR3 contains 16 residues. CDR1 SGHRS and CDR2 YFSETQ come from the germline V gene. The V and J ends lost 3 bases and 0 bases, in that order; junction bases with no gene match: 5. This CDR3 reads CASSSYSGPNTGELFF. The CDR3 DNA reads as TGCGCCAGCAGCTCGTATAGCGGGCCGAACACCGGGGAGCTGTTTTTT.

This chain connects TRBV5-8 to TRBJ2-5; TRBD2 is a possible D gene (5 bases). CDR3 size: 13 residues. Germline loops: CDR1 SGHTS, CDR2 YDEGEE. V shed 0 bases and J shed 4 bases, with 7 bases lying between them. Here the CDR3 reads CASSLAAGETQYF. The CDR3 DNA is TGTGCCAGCAGCTTGGCGGCGGGAGAGACCCAGTACTTC.

The genes are TRBV28 and TRBJ1-1, with TRBD1 as a possible D gene (5 bases). CDR1 MDHEN and CDR2 SYDVKM come from the germline V gene. This CDR3 has 20 amino acids. V lost 5 bases to trimming and J lost 3 bases, with 31 bases between them. CDR3 residues: CASSPTGGWGSRGLYTEAFF. The CDR3 DNA follows: TGTGCCAGCAGTCCCACCGGGGGTTGGGGGTCGCGGGGTCTCTACACTGAAGCTTTCTTT.

The CDR3 coding sequence is TGTGCCAGCAGCCTAGTTAGCGGGGGTTCCTACAATGAGCAGTTCTTC. Translated, it gives CASSLVSGGSYNEQFF. The chain is built from TRBV4-2 and TRBJ2-1; TRBD2 aligns across 9 bases. V trimming: 4 bases; J trimming: 1 base; junction bases outside the gene matches: 5. The CDR3 sequence is 16 residues long. Germline assignment: CDR1 LGHNA and CDR2 YNFKEQ.

The CDR3 reads CALRVNEQFF. The CDR3 region has the DNA TGTGCCCTCCGAGTCAATGAGCAGTTCTTC. This chain links TRBV7-9 with TRBJ2-1; D is ambiguous. The CDR3 runs 10 residues. V was pared by 11 bases and J by 6 bases, with 8 bases between. Germline CDR1 and CDR2: SEHNR and FQNEAQ (reference sequence).